This T cell receptor (beta chain) was documented in a study of blood T cell repertoires in COVID-19. Across the study: COVID-19 samples collected from the United States, Italy and Spain covered acute and convalescent phases. From T cells, B-cell-depleted T cells, or PBMCs came the material, which was cDNA or gDNA.

Data came from immunoSEQ multiplex PCR; TCRdb stores just in-frame clones and leaves some out. This sample has 30,000 to 35,000 clones, with about 90% found just once. J was trimmed by 2 bases and V by 4 bases; bases with no gene match: 2. CDR3 size: 14 residues. CDR1 and CDR2 from the germline V gene are SEHNR and FQNEAQ (reference sequence). The sequenced sample consisted of peripheral blood. The TCR originated in a woman between 40 and 55 years old with active or convalescent COVID-19. The V and J genes are TRBV7-9 and TRBJ1-3; TRBD1 matches 7 bases. DNA for the CDR3: TGTGCCAGCAGCTGGACAGGTACTGGAAACACCATATATTTT. Translation: CASSWTGTGNTIYF.